Below, one T cell receptor beta chain is given with its context. Its antigen remains unknown. This sample is part of a study of T cell responses to AZD1222 COVID-19 vaccine. The study's findings and limits: Spike-wide vaccine-associated CD4 TCRs dominated at 160-218 and 743-854.

TCRdb's copy holds only in-frame clones and misses some; the assay was immunoSEQ multiplex PCR. The sample yields about 120,000 clones, about 90% seen once. The CDR3 runs 14 residues. The chain is built from TRBV21-1 and TRBJ2-4; the table's D gene call, TRBD2, was not cross checked with the DNA. TRBV21-1 is a recognized pseudogene. Sequenced material: peripheral blood, taken on day 0 of AZD1222 vaccination. This TCR was recovered from an adult in good health. This CDR3 is CAIILAGNKNIQYF. CDR3 sequence (DNA): TGTGCCATCATACTAGCGGGGAACAAAAACATTCAGTACTTC.